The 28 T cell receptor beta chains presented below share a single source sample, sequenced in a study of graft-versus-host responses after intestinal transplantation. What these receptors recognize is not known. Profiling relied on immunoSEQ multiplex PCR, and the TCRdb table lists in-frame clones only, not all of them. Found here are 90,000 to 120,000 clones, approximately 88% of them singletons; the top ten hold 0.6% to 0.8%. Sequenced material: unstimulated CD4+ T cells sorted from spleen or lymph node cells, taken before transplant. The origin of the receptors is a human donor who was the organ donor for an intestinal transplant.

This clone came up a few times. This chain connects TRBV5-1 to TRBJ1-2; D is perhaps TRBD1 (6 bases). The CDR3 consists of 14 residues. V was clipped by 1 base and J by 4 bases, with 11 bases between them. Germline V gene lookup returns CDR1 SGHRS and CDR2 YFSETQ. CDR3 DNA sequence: TGCGCCAGCAGCTTGACAGGGCCCCTCTATGGCTACACCTTC. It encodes CASSLTGPLYGYTF.

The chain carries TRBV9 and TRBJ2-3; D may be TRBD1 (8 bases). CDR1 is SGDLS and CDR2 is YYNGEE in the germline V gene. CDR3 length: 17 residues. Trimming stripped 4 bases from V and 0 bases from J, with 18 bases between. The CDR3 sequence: CASSTRQGTTSTDTQYF. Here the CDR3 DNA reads TGTGCCAGCAGCACTCGACAGGGGACTACTAGCACAGATACGCAGTATTTT.

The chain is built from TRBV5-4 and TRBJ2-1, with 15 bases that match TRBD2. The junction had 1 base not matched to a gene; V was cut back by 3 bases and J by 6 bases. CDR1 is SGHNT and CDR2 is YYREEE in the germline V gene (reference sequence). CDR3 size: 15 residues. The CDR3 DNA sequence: TGTGCCAGCAGCTGGACTAGCGGGAGGGCCAATGAGCAGTTCTTC. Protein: CASSWTSGRANEQFF. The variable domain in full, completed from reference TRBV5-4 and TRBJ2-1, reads ETGVTQSPTHLIKTRGQQVTLRCSSQSGHNTVSWYQQALGQGPQFIFQYYREEENGRGNFPPRFSGLQFPNYSSELNVNALELDDSALYLCASSWTSGRANEQFFGPGTRLTVL.

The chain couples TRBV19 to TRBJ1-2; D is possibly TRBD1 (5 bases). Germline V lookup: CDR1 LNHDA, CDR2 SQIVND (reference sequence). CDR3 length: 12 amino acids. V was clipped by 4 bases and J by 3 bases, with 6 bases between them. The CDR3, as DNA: TGTGCCAGTAGTAGGGGGTACTATGGCTACACCTTC. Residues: CASSRGYYGYTF.

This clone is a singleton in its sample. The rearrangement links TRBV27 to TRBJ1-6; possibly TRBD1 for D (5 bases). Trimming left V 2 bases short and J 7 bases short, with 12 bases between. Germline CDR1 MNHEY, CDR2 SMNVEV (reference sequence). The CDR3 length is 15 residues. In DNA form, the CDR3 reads TGTGCCAGCAGTTTAATAGGGGTAGGGAATTCACCCCTCCACTTT. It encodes CASSLIGVGNSPLHF.

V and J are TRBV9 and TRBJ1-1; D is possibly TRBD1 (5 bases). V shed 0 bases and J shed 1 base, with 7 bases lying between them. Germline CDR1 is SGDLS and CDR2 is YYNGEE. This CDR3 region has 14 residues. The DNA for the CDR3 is TGTGCCAGCAGCGTAGCGCAGGGGAACACTGAAGCTTTCTTT. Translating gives CASSVAQGNTEAFF.

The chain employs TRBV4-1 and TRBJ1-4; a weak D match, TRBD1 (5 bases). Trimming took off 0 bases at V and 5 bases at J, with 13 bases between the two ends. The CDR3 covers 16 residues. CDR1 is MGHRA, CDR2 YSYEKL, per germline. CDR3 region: CASSQDRGSSNEKLFF. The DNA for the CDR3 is TGCGCCAGCAGCCAAGATAGGGGCAGTTCCAATGAAAAACTGTTTTTT.

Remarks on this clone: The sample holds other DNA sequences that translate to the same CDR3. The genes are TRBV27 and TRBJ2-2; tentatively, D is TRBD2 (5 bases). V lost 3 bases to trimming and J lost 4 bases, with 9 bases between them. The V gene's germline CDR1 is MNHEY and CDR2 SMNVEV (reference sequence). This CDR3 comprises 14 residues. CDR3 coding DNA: TGTGCCAGCAGTTTGGACCGGGGCACCGGGGAGCTGTTTTTT. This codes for CASSLDRGTGELFF.

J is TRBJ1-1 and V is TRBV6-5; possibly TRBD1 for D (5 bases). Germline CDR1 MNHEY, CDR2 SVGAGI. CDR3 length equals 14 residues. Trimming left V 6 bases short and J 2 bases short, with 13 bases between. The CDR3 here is CASSRGGVNTEAFF. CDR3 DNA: TGTGCCAGCAGCCGGGGGGGTGTTAACACTGAAGCTTTCTTT.

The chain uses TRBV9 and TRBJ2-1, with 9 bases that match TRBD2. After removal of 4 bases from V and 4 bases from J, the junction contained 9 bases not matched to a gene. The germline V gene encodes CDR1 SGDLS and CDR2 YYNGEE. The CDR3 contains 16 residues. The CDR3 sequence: CASSFLTSGAYNEQFF. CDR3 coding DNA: TGTGCCAGCAGCTTTCTGACTAGCGGTGCGTACAATGAGCAGTTCTTC.

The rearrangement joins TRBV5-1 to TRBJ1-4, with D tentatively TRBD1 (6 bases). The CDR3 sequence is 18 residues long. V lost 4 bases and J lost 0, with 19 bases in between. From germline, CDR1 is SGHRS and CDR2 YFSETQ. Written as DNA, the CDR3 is TGCGCCAGCAGCCTCGGACACAGGGATCCCGCAACTAATGAAAAACTGTTTTTT. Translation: CASSLGHRDPATNEKLFF.

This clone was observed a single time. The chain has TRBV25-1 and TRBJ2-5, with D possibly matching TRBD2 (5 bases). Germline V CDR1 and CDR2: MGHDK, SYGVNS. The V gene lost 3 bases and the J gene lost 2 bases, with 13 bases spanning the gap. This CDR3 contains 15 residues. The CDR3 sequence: CASSDPRTPQETQYF. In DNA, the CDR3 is TGTGCCAGCAGTGACCCCCGGACTCCACAAGAGACCCAGTACTTC.

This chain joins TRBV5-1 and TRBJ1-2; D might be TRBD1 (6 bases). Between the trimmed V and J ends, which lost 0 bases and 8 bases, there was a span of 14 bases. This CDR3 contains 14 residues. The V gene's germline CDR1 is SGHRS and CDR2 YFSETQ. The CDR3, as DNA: TGCGCCAGCAGCTTGGCGCAGGGGAGTACGGGCTACACCTTC. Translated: CASSLAQGSTGYTF.

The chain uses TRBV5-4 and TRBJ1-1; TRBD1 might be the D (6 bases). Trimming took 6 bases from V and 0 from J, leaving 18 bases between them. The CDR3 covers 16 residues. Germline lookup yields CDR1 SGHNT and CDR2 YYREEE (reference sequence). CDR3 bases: TGTGCCAGCACCACCGCTGGTAGGGGGATGAACACTGAAGCTTTCTTT. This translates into CASTTAGRGMNTEAFF. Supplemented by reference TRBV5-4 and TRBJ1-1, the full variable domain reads ETGVTQSPTHLIKTRGQQVTLRCSSQSGHNTVSWYQQALGQGPQFIFQYYREEENGRGNFPPRFSGLQFPNYSSELNVNALELDDSALYLCASTTAGRGMNTEAFFGQGTRLTVV.

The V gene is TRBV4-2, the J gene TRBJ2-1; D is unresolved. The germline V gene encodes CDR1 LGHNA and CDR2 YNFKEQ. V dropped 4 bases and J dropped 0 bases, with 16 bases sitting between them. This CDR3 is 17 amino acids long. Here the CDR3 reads CASSLGVVHSSYNEQFF. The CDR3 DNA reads TGTGCCAGCAGCCTTGGGGTAGTCCATAGCTCCTACAATGAGCAGTTCTTC.

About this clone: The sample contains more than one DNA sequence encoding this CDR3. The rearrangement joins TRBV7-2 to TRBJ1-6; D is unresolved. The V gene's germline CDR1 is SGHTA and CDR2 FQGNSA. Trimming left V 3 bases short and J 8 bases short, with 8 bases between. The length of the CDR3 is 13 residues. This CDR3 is CASSFGVHSPLHF. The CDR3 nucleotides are TGTGCCAGCAGCTTCGGGGTGCATTCACCCCTCCACTTT.

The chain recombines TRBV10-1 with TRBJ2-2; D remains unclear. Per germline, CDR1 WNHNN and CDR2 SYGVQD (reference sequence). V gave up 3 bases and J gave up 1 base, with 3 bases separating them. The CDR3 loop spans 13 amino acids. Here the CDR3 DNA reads TGCGCCAGCAGTGACAGGAACACCGGGGAGCTGTTTTTT. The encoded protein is CASSDRNTGELFF.

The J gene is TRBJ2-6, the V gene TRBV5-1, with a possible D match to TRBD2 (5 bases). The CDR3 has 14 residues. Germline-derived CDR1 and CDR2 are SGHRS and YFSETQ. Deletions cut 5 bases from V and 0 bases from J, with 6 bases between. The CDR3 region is CASSGSSGANVLTF. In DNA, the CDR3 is TGCGCCAGCAGTGGGAGCTCTGGGGCCAACGTCCTGACTTTC.

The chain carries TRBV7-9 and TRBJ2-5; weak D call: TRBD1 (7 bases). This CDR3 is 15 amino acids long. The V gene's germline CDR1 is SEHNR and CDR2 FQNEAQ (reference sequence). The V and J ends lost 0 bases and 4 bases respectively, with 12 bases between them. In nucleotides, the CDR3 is TGTGCCAGCAGCTTAGCTCGGCAGGGGGGAGAGACCCAGTACTTC. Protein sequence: CASSLARQGGETQYF.

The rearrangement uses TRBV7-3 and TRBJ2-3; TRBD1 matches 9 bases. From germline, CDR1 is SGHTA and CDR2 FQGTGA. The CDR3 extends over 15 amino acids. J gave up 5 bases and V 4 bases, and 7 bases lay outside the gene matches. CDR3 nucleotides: TGTGCCAGCAGCTCCGGGACAGGGTTTGGAGATACGCAGTATTTT. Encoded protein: CASSSGTGFGDTQYF.

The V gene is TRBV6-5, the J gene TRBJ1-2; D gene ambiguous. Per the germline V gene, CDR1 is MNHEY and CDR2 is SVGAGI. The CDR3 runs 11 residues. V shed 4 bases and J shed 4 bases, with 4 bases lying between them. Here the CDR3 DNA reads TGTGCCAGCAGTTCCTCCTATGGCTACACCTTC. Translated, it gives CASSSSYGYTF.

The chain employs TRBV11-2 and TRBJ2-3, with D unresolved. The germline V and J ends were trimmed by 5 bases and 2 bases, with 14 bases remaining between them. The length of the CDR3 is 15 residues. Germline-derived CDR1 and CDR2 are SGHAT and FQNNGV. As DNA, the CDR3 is TGTGCCAGCAGCCCTACTACACGACTCACAGATACGCAGTATTTT. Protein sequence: CASSPTTRLTDTQYF.

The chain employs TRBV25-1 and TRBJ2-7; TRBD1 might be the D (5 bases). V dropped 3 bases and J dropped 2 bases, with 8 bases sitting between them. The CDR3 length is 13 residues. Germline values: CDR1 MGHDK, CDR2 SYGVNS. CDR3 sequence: CASSEQGPYEQYF. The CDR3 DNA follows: TGTGCCAGCAGTGAGCAGGGCCCCTACGAGCAGTACTTC.

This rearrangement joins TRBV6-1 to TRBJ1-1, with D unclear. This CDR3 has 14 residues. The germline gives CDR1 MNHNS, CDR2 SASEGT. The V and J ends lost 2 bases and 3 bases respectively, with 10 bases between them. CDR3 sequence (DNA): TGTGCCAGCAGTGAACTTGAAGAATACACTGAAGCTTTCTTT. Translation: CASSELEEYTEAFF.

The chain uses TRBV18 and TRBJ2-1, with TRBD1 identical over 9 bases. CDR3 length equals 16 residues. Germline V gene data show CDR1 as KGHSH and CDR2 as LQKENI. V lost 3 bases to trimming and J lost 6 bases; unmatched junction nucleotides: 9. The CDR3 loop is CASSPTGQGRLNEQFF. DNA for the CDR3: TGTGCCAGCTCACCTACGGGACAGGGTAGGCTCAATGAGCAGTTCTTC.

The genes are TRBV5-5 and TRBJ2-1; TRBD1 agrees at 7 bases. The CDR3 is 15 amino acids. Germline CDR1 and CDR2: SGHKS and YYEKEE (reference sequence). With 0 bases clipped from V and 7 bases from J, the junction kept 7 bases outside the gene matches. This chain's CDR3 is CASSLETGWSNEQFF. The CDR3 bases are TGTGCCAGCAGCTTGGAGACAGGGTGGAGTAATGAGCAGTTCTTC.

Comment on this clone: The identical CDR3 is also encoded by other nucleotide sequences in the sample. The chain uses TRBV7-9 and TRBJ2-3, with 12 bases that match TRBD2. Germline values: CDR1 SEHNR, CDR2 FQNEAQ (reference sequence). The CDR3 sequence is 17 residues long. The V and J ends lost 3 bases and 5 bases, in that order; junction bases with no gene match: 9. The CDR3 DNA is TGTGCCAGCAGCTTGGGGCGGTCTAGCGGGAGGGAAGATACGCAGTATTTT. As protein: CASSLGRSSGREDTQYF. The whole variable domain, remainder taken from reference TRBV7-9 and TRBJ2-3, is DTGVSQNPRHKITKRGQNVTFRCDPISEHNRLYWYRQTLGQGPEFLTYFQNEAQLEKSRLLSDRFSAERPKGSFSTLEIQRTEQGDSAMYLCASSLGRSSGREDTQYFGPGTRLTVL.

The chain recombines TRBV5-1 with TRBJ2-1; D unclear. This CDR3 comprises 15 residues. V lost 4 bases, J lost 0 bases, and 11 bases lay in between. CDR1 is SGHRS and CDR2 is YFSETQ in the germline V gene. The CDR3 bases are TGCGCCAGCAGCCTGGGATCTAGCTCCTACAATGAGCAGTTCTTC. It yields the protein CASSLGSSSYNEQFF.